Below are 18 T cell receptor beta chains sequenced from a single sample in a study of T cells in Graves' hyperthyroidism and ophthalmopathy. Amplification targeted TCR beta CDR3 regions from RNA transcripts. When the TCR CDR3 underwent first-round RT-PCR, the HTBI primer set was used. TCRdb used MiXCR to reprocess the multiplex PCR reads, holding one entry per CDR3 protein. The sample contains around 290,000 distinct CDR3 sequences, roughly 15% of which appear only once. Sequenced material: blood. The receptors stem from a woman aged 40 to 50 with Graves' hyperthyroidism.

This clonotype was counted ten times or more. CDR3 sequence reads: CASSLAVSGSQYF. CDR3 in DNA: TGTGCCAGCAGCTTAGCGGTCAGCGGGAGTCAGTACTTC. The chain employs TRBV7-2 and TRBJ2-7, with 8 bases fitting TRBD2. The germline V gene has CDR1 SGHTA and CDR2 FQGNSA. V was pared by 0 bases and J by 10 bases, with 5 bases of the junction left unmatched. The CDR3 is 13 residues long.

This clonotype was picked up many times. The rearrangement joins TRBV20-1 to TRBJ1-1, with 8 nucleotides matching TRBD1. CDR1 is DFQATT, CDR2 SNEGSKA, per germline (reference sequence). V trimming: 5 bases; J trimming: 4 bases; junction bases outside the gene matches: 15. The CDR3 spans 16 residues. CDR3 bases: TGCAGTGCTTCCGGGACAGGAATTCAGGGGAGCACTGAAGCTTTCTTT. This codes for CSASGTGIQGSTEAFF.

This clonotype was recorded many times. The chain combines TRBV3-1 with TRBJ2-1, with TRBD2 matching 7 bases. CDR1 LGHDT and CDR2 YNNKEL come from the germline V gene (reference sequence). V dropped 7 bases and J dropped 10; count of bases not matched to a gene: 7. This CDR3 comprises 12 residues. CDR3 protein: CASTRGAGEQFF. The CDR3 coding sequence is TGTGCCAGCACCCGGGGAGCGGGAGAGCAGTTCTTC.

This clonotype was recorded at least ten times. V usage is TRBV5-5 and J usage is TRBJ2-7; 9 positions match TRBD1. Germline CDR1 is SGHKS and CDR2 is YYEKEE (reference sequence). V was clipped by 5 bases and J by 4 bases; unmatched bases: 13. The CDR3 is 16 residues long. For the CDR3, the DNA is TGTGCCAGCAGAATCAGGATGGACAGGGGTGGGTACGAGCAGTACTTC. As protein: CASRIRMDRGGYEQYF.

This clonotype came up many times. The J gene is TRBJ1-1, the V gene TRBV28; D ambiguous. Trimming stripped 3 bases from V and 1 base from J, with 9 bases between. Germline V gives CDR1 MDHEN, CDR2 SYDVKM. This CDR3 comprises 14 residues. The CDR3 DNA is TGTGCCAGCAGTTTTTGGAACAAGAACACTGAAGCTTTCTTT. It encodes CASSFWNKNTEAFF.

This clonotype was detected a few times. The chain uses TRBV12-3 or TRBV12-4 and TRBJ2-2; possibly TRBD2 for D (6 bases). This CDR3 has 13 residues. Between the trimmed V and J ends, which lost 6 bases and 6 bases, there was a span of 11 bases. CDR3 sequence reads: CASSRETAGELFF. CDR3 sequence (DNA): TGTGCCAGCAGCCGGGAGACCGCCGGGGAGCTGTTTTTT.

In DNA form, the CDR3 reads TGTGCCACCAGTGAGCTGACGTCCTCGCAGCCCCAGCATTTT. Protein: CATSELTSSQPQHF. The chain carries TRBV24-1 and TRBJ1-5, with D unclear. This CDR3 region has 14 residues. Germline assignment: CDR1 KGHDR and CDR2 SFDVKD. V shed 4 bases and J shed 7 bases, with 13 bases lying between them.

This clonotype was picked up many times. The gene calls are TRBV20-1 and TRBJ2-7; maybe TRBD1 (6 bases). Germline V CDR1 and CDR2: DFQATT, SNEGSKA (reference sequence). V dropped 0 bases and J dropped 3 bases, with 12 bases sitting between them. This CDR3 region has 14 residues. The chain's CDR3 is CSARDRRGNYEQYF. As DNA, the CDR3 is TGCAGTGCTAGAGATCGTAGGGGGAACTACGAGCAGTACTTC.

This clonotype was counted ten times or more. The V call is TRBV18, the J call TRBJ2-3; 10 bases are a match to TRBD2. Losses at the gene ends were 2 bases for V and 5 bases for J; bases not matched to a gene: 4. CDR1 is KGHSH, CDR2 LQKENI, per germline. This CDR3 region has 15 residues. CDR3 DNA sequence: TGTGCCAGCTCACCAGGGACTAGCGTTGGAGATACGCAGTATTTT. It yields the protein CASSPGTSVGDTQYF.

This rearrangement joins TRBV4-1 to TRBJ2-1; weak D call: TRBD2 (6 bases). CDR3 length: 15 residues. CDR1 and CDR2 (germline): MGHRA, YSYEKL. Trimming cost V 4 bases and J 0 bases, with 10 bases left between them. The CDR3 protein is CASSLPAGSYNEQFF. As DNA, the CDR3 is TGCGCCAGCAGCCTACCAGCGGGCTCCTACAATGAGCAGTTCTTC.

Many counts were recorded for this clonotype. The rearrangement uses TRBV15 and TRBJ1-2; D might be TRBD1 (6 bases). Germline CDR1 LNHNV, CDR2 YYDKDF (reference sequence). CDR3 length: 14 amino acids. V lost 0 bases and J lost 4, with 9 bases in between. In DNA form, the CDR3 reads TGTGCCACCAGCAGAGAGCAGGGGATCTATGGCTACACCTTC. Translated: CATSREQGIYGYTF.

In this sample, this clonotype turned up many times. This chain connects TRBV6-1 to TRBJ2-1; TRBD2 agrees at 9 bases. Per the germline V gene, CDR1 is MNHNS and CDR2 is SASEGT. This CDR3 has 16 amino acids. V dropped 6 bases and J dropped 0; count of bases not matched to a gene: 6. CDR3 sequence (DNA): TGTGCCAGCAGCTCGGGACTAGCAAGCTCCTACAATGAGCAGTTCTTC. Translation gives CASSSGLASSYNEQFF.

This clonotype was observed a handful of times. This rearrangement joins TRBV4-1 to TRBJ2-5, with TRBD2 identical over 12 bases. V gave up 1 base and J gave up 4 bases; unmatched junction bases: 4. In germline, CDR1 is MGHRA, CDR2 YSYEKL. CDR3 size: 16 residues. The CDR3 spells CASSQVGLAGLETQYF. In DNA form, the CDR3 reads TGCGCCAGCAGCCAAGTAGGACTAGCGGGATTAGAGACCCAGTACTTC.

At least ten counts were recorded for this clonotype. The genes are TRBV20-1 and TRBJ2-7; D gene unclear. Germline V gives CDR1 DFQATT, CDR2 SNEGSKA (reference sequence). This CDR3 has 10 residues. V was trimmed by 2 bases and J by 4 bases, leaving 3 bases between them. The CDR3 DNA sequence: TGCAGTGCTAGACTTTACGAGCAGTACTTC. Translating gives CSARLYEQYF.

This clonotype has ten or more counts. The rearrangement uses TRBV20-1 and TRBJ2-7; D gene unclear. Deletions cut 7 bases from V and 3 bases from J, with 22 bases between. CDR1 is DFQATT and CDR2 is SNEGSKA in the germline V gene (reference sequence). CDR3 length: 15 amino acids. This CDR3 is CSVTSPGGVDYEQYF. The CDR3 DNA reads TGCAGTGTCACTTCTCCCGGCGGAGTAGACTACGAGCAGTACTTC.

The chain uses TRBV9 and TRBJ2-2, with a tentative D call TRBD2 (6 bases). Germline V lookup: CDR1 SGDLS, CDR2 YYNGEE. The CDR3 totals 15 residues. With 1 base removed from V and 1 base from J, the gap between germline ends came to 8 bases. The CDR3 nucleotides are TGTGCCAGCAGCGTAAATAGCGGGAACACCGGGGAGCTGTTTTTT. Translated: CASSVNSGNTGELFF.

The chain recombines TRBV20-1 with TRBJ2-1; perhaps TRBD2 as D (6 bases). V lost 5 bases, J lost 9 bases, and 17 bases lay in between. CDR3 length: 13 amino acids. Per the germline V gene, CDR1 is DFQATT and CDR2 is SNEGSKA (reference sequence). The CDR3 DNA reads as TGCAGTGCTCCCCGCGGCGGGGTCCCTGAGCAGTTCTTC. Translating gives CSAPRGGVPEQFF.

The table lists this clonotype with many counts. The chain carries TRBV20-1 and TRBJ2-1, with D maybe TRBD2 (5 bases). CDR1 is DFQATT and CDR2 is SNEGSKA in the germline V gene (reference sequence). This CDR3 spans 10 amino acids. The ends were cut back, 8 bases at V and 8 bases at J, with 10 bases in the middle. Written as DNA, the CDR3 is TGCAGTACTGCCGGGGATGAGCAGTTCTTC. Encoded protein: CSTAGDEQFF.